The rows below give T cell receptor beta chains drawn from one sample of a study of shared clonotypes between healthy human individuals. Sequenced by immunoSEQ multiplex PCR; TCRdb stores in-frame clones only, minus some. There are about 730,000 clones in the sample; about two thirds occur only once, and approximately 2% lies in the top ten. The sequenced sample consisted of memory CD4+ T cells sorted from blood. The source of these receptors is a woman aged 30 to 39 in good health. Each CDR3 is given with its conserved first and last residue. Fields, in order: CDR3 protein, CDR3 DNA, clone size, D gene, V gene, J gene. D genes are given only for firm matches. A row's size may be missing; if present it is once, few, many or a size class.

cdr3_aa: CASSRQGAGETQYF
cdr3_nt: TGTGCCAGCAGCCGACAGGGGGCCGGGGAGACCCAGTACTTC
clone_size: NA
d_call: TRBD1
v_call: TRBV7-9
j_call: TRBJ2-5

cdr3_aa: CATMYLAGETQYF
cdr3_nt: TGTGCCACCATGTACCTAGCGGGGGAGACCCAGTACTTC
clone_size: NA
d_call: TRBD2
v_call: TRBV6-5
j_call: TRBJ2-5

cdr3_aa: CASSRGQPSTDTQYF
cdr3_nt: TGTGCCAGCAGCCGGGGACAGCCTAGCACAGATACGCAGTATTTT
clone_size: many
d_call: TRBD1
v_call: TRBV5-8
j_call: TRBJ2-3

cdr3_aa: CASSSLRSGNTIYF
cdr3_nt: TGTGCCAGCAGTTCCCTGCGCTCTGGAAACACCATATATTTT
clone_size: NA
d_call: NA
v_call: TRBV28
j_call: TRBJ1-3

cdr3_aa: CASRRTVNTGELFF
cdr3_nt: TGTGCCAGCAGACGGACAGTGAACACCGGGGAGCTGTTTTTT
clone_size: NA
d_call: NA
v_call: TRBV27
j_call: TRBJ2-2

cdr3_aa: CASSLSGQGPYGYTF
cdr3_nt: TGTGCCAGCAGCTTATCGGGACAGGGGCCTTATGGCTACACCTTC
clone_size: NA
d_call: TRBD1
v_call: TRBV11-2
j_call: TRBJ1-2

cdr3_aa: CASNPNPRASRGEQYF
cdr3_nt: TGTGCCAGCAACCCCAACCCCCGGGCGTCGCGGGGGGAGCAGTACTTC
clone_size: NA
d_call: TRBD2
v_call: TRBV28
j_call: TRBJ2-7

cdr3_aa: CASSQWASEGFYEQYF
cdr3_nt: TGTGCCAGCAGCCAATGGGCCAGCGAAGGATTCTACGAGCAGTACTTC
clone_size: once
d_call: NA
v_call: TRBV14
j_call: TRBJ2-7

cdr3_aa: CASSTPLADRYNEQFF
cdr3_nt: TGTGCCAGCAGCACCCCACTAGCGGATAGATACAATGAGCAGTTCTTC
clone_size: NA
d_call: TRBD2
v_call: TRBV7-2
j_call: TRBJ2-1

cdr3_aa: CASKLRDRPTGELFF
cdr3_nt: TGCGCCAGCAAGTTACGAGACAGGCCCACCGGGGAGCTGTTTTTT
clone_size: NA
d_call: NA
v_call: TRBV5-1
j_call: TRBJ2-2

cdr3_aa: CAWRRSTDTQYF
cdr3_nt: TGTGCCTGGAGGCGCAGTACAGATACGCAGTATTTT
clone_size: NA
d_call: NA
v_call: TRBV30
j_call: TRBJ2-3

cdr3_aa: CASRSTGGEQYF
cdr3_nt: TGTGCCAGCAGGTCAACGGGGGGAGAGCAGTACTTC
clone_size: NA
d_call: TRBD2
v_call: TRBV27
j_call: TRBJ2-7

cdr3_aa: CASSDTNTGELFF
cdr3_nt: TGCGCCAGCTCGGACACGAACACCGGGGAGCTGTTTTTT
clone_size: few
d_call: NA
v_call: TRBV10-1
j_call: TRBJ2-2

cdr3_aa: CASSRESLAETQYF
cdr3_nt: TGTGCCAGCAGTAGAGAGAGCCTCGCGGAGACCCAGTACTTC
clone_size: few
d_call: NA
v_call: TRBV11-3
j_call: TRBJ2-5

cdr3_aa: CASSPYSGGYEQYF
cdr3_nt: TGTGCCAGCAGCCCATATAGCGGAGGGTACGAGCAGTACTTC
clone_size: NA
d_call: NA
v_call: TRBV4-2
j_call: TRBJ2-7

cdr3_aa: CASIQSNTGELFF
cdr3_nt: TGTGCCAGTATACAGTCGAACACCGGGGAGCTGTTTTTT
clone_size: NA
d_call: NA
v_call: TRBV19
j_call: TRBJ2-2

cdr3_aa: CASRLVGDEQYF
cdr3_nt: TGTGCCAGCAGACTAGTGGGGGACGAGCAGTACTTC
clone_size: NA
d_call: NA
v_call: TRBV7-9
j_call: TRBJ2-7

cdr3_aa: CASSLAGQNYEQYF
cdr3_nt: TGCGCCAGCAGCTTGGCCGGCCAGAACTACGAGCAGTACTTC
clone_size: NA
d_call: NA
v_call: TRBV5-1
j_call: TRBJ2-7

cdr3_aa: CSARGYEQYF
cdr3_nt: TGCAGTGCTAGGGGTTACGAGCAGTACTTC
clone_size: once
d_call: NA
v_call: TRBV20-1
j_call: TRBJ2-7

cdr3_aa: CASRPGTGGNEQFF
cdr3_nt: TGTGCCAGCAGGCCCGGGACTGGGGGCAATGAGCAGTTCTTC
clone_size: many
d_call: NA
v_call: TRBV2
j_call: TRBJ2-1

cdr3_aa: CATSPGQGDYSYEQYF
cdr3_nt: TGTGCCACAAGCCCGGGACAGGGTGATTATTCCTACGAGCAGTACTTC
clone_size: NA
d_call: TRBD1
v_call: TRBV28
j_call: TRBJ2-7

cdr3_aa: CAWSRTDPNYGYTF
cdr3_nt: TGTGCCTGGAGTCGGACAGACCCTAACTATGGCTACACCTTC
clone_size: NA
d_call: NA
v_call: TRBV30
j_call: TRBJ1-2

cdr3_aa: CASSWGGSNEKLFF
cdr3_nt: TGCGCCAGCAGCTGGGGTGGCTCTAATGAAAAACTGTTTTTT
clone_size: NA
d_call: NA
v_call: TRBV5-1
j_call: TRBJ1-4

cdr3_aa: CASSLGDGTGGANGYTF
cdr3_nt: TGTGCCAGCAGCTTGGGTGACGGGACAGGGGGCGCAAATGGCTACACCTTC
clone_size: NA
d_call: TRBD1
v_call: TRBV5-5
j_call: TRBJ1-2

cdr3_aa: CASSAAGGSTDTQYF
cdr3_nt: TGTGCCAGCAGTGCAGCGGGAGGGTCCACAGATACGCAGTATTTT
clone_size: NA
d_call: TRBD2
v_call: TRBV6-4
j_call: TRBJ2-3

cdr3_aa: CATQFRIRGGYEQYF
cdr3_nt: TGTGCCACCCAGTTTAGAATCAGGGGTGGCTACGAGCAGTACTTC
clone_size: NA
d_call: NA
v_call: TRBV28
j_call: TRBJ2-7

cdr3_aa: CSVEEGRPNYGYTF
cdr3_nt: TGCAGCGTTGAAGAGGGCAGACCTAACTATGGCTACACCTTC
clone_size: NA
d_call: NA
v_call: TRBV29-1
j_call: TRBJ1-2

cdr3_aa: CASSPDRGPQPQHF
cdr3_nt: TGTGCCAGCTCACCCGACAGGGGTCCTCAGCCCCAGCATTTT
clone_size: NA
d_call: TRBD1
v_call: TRBV18
j_call: TRBJ1-5

cdr3_aa: CASSLEAGGIYEQYF
cdr3_nt: TGTGCCAGCAGCTTGGAAGCGGGAGGTATCTACGAGCAGTACTTC
clone_size: NA
d_call: TRBD2
v_call: TRBV5-4
j_call: TRBJ2-7

cdr3_aa: CASSEYTGFGYTF
cdr3_nt: TGTGCCAGCAGTGAATATACGGGTTTTGGCTACACCTTC
clone_size: once
d_call: NA
v_call: TRBV25-1
j_call: TRBJ1-2

cdr3_aa: CASSVAPDPYEQYF
cdr3_nt: TGTGCCAGCAGCGTAGCTCCAGATCCCTACGAGCAGTACTTC
clone_size: NA
d_call: NA
v_call: TRBV9
j_call: TRBJ2-7

cdr3_aa: CASGRGGSQPQHF
cdr3_nt: TGTGCCAGCGGGAGAGGGGGTAGCCAGCCCCAGCATTTT
clone_size: NA
d_call: NA
v_call: TRBV7-9
j_call: TRBJ1-5

cdr3_aa: CASSGTLGNTIYF
cdr3_nt: TGTGCCAGCAGTGGGACACTCGGAAACACCATATATTTT
clone_size: NA
d_call: NA
v_call: TRBV2
j_call: TRBJ1-3

cdr3_aa: CAISESGTGAIYEQYF
cdr3_nt: TGTGCCATCAGTGAGTCGGGGACAGGGGCCATCTACGAGCAGTACTTC
clone_size: once
d_call: TRBD1
v_call: TRBV6-1
j_call: TRBJ2-7

cdr3_aa: CASPPVGALLSYEQYF
cdr3_nt: TGTGCCAGCCCCCCGGTGGGCGCTCTTCTATCCTACGAGCAGTACTTC
clone_size: NA
d_call: NA
v_call: TRBV28
j_call: TRBJ2-7

cdr3_aa: CSVASGASTDTQYF
cdr3_nt: TGCAGCGTTGCTAGCGGGGCTAGCACAGATACGCAGTATTTT
clone_size: NA
d_call: TRBD2
v_call: TRBV29-1
j_call: TRBJ2-3